This TCR beta chain was found in a study of blood T cells in healthy people across ages. As for the study in general: Researchers report that template switching captured about one barcoded beta molecule per two T cells.

Researchers isolated at least 7 million PBMCs per sample. The CDR3 runs 13 residues. Germline loops: CDR1 SNHLY, CDR2 FYNNEI. Trimming took off 2 bases at V and 4 bases at J, with 8 bases between the two ends. Findings and limits, study-wide: Observed TCR beta diversity per million T cells went down as age went up. This fall followed a roughly linear course with age. Greater diversity and more naive CD4+ cells were seen in long-lived donors than in aged donors.

This clonotype was counted only a few times. Its specificity is not known. The second PCR ran about 6 to 12 cycles with a sample-barcoded 5' primer and J-beta primers. TCRdb processed the 5' RACE reads anew with MiXCR; each CDR3 protein has one entry. The sample lists roughly 830,000 distinct CDR3 sequences, around two thirds occurring once. Material: blood. V gene TRBV2 combines with J gene TRBJ1-2; TRBD1 might be the D (5 bases). This sequence originates from a man aged 25 to 40 in good health. CDR3 protein: CASSETGGYGYTF. CDR3 bases: TGTGCCAGCAGTGAAACGGGGGGCTATGGCTACACCTTC.